This T cell receptor beta chain comes out of a study of blood T cell repertoires in COVID-19. Sequenced by immunoSEQ multiplex PCR; TCRdb stores in-frame clones only, minus some. The sample has just over 90,000 clones; just under 80% are singletons. With 0 bases removed from V and 0 bases from J, the gap between germline ends came to 12 bases. The germline V gene has CDR1 KGHSH and CDR2 LQKENI. The CDR3 has 17 amino acids. Sequenced sample: peripheral blood. The chain has TRBV18 and TRBJ1-5; D might be TRBD1 (6 bases). The sequence came from a human donor in a cohort sampled during active COVID-19. CDR3 DNA sequence: TGTGCCAGCTCACCACCATCCAGGGGCCATAGCAATCAGCCCCAGCATTTT. Protein product: CASSPPSRGHSNQPQHF.